The source of this T cell receptor (beta chain) is a study of beta chain features in type 1 diabetes. Study-level points and caveats: Shortening of TCRB CDR3s, moderate but significant, appeared in all four CD4+ subsets of Type 1 diabetes patients.

cDNA synthesis used the whole RNA isolate, giving expressed TCRB sequences. Only in-frame clones appear in the TCRdb table, and some are missing; sequencing was by immunoSEQ multiplex PCR. The repertoire has 240,000 or so clones, roughly 21% of them found once; the top ten carry roughly 0.028%. This clone was observed a handful of times. Its antigen is currently unknown. CDR1 is SQVTM and CDR2 is ANQGSEA in the germline V gene. This CDR3 region has 13 residues. The ends lost 0 bases at V and 8 bases at J; junction bases unmatched: 4. The receptor was derived from a woman in her 40s with type 1 diabetes. The chain joins TRBV29-1 to TRBJ2-1, with 7 bases aligning to TRBD1. Sequenced input: naive CD4+ T cells from blood. The DNA for the CDR3 is TGCAGCGTTGAAGATGACAGGGTTGATGAGCAGTTCTTC. Its protein is CSVEDDRVDEQFF.